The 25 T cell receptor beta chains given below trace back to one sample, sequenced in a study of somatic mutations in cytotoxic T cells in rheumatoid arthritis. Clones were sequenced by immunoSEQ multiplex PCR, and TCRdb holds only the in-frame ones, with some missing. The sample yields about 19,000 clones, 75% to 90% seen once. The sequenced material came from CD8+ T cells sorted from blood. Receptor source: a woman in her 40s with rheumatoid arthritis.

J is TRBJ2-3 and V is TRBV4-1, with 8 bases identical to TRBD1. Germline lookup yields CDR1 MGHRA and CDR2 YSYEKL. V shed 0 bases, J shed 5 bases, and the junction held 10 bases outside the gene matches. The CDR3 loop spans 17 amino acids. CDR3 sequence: CASSQDWSRGLVDTQYF. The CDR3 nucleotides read TGCGCCAGCAGCCAAGATTGGTCCAGGGGGCTTGTAGATACGCAGTATTTT.

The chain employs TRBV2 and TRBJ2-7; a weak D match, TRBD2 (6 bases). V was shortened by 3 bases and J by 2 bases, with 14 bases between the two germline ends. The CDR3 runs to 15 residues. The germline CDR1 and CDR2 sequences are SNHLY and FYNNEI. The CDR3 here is CASSDGASATYEQYF. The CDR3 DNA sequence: TGTGCCAGCAGTGACGGGGCTAGCGCAACCTACGAGCAGTACTTC.

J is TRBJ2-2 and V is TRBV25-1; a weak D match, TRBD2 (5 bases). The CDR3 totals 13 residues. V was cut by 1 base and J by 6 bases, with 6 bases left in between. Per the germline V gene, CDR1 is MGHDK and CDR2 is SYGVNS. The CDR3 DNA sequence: TGTGCCAGCAGTGAATTACTAGCCGGGGAGCTGTTTTTT. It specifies CASSELLAGELFF.

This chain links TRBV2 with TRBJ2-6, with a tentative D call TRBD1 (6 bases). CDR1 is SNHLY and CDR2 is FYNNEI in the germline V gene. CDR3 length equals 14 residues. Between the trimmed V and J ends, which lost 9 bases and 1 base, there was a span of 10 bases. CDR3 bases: TGTGCCAGGGGAGACAGGTCTGGGGCCAACGTCCTGACTTTC. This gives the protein CARGDRSGANVLTF.

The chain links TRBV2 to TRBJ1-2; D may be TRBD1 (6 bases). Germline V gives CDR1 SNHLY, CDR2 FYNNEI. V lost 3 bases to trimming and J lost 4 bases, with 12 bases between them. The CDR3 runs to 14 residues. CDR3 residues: CASSDGDMIYGYTF. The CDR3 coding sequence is TGTGCCAGCAGTGATGGGGACATGATCTATGGCTACACCTTC.

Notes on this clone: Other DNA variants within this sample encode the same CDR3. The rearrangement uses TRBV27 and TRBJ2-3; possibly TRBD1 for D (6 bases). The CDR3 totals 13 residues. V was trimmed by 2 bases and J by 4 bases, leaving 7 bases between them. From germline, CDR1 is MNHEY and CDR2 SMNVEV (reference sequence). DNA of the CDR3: TGTGCCAGCAGTTTACAGGGGTCAGATACGCAGTATTTT. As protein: CASSLQGSDTQYF.

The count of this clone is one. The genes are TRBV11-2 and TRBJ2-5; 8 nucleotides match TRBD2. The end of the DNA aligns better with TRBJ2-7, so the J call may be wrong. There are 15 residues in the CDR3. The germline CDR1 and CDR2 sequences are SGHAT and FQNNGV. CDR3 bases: TGTGCCAGCAGCTTAGCATCGGGAGGGTTCTACGAGCAGTACTTC. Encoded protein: CASSLASGGFYEQYF.

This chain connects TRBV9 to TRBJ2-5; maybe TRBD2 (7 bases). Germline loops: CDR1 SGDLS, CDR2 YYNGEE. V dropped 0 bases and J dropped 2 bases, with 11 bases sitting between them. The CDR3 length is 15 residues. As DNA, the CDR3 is TGTGCCAGCAGCGTAGAGGAGGGGGGGCAAGAGACCCAGTACTTC. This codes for CASSVEEGGQETQYF.

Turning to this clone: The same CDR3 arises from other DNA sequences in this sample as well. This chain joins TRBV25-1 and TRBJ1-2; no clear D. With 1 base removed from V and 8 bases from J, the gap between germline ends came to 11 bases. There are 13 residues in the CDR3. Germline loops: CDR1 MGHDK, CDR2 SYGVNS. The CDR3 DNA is TGTGCCAGCAGTGAATTTAGAGCCTACGGCTACACCTTC. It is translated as CASSEFRAYGYTF.

CDR3 DNA: TGTGCCAGCAGCTTAGTTGACCAGGACACCGGGGAGCTGTTTTTT. It codes for CASSLVDQDTGELFF. The chain is built from TRBV7-8 and TRBJ2-2; D is uncertain. Trimming removed 1 base at V and 3 bases at J, with 9 bases between. In germline, CDR1 is SGHVS, CDR2 FQNEAQ. The CDR3 is 15 amino acids.

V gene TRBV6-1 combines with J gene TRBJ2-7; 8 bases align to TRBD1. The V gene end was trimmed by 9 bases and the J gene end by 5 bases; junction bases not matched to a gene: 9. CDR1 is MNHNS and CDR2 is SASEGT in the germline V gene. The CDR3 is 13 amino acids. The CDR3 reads CARNRGSAHEQYF. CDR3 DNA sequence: TGTGCCAGGAACAGGGGGTCGGCTCACGAGCAGTACTTC.

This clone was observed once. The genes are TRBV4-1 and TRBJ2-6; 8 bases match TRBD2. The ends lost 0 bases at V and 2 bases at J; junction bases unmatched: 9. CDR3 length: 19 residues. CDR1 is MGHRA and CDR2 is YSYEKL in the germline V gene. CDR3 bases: TGCGCCAGCAGCCAAGATTACAGCGGGAGCGGTCCTGGGGCCAACGTCCTGACTTTC. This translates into CASSQDYSGSGPGANVLTF.

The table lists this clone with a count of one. In DNA, the CDR3 is TGTGCCAGCAGCTTAGCTAGCGGGTACCAAGAGACCCAGTACTTC. It translates to CASSLASGYQETQYF. V gene TRBV5-4 combines with J gene TRBJ2-5; 8 nucleotides agree with TRBD2. This CDR3 spans 15 amino acids. V lost 2 bases, J lost 0 bases, and 3 bases stayed unmatched. The germline V gene has CDR1 SGHNT and CDR2 YYREEE (reference sequence).

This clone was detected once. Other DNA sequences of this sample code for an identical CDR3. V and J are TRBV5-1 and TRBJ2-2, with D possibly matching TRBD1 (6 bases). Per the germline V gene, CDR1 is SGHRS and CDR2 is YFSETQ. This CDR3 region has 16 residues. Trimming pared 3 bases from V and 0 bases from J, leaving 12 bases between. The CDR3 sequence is CASSSRQESNTGELFF. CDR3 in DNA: TGCGCCAGCAGCTCCCGACAGGAGTCGAACACCGGGGAGCTGTTTTTT.

DNA for the CDR3: TGCGCCAGCAGCCCGGCGGCGGGGACAGACATTCAGTACTTC. Protein: CASSPAAGTDIQYF. This chain joins TRBV5-1 and TRBJ2-4, with a tentative D call TRBD1 (7 bases). Germline CDR1 SGHRS, CDR2 YFSETQ. The CDR3 contains 14 residues. Trimming stripped 4 bases from V and 8 bases from J, with 16 bases between.

CDR3 DNA sequence: TGTGCCAGTAGTATCGTCCAGGGACAGCCCCAGCATTTT. Residues: CASSIVQGQPQHF. The chain joins TRBV19 to TRBJ1-5; a weak D match, TRBD1 (5 bases). The V end was cut by 3 bases, the J end by 7 bases, with 10 bases between. The CDR3 is made up of 13 amino acids. CDR1 and CDR2 (germline): LNHDA, SQIVND (reference sequence).

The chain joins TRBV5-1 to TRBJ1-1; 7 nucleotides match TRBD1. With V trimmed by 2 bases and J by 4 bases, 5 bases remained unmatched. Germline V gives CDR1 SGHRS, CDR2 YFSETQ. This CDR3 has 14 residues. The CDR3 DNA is TGCGCCAGCAGCTTACAGGGGCTGGGCACTGAAGCTTTCTTT. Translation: CASSLQGLGTEAFF.

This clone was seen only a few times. The CDR3 here is CASSLGNSNNEQFF. The CDR3 coding sequence is TGTGCCAGCAGCTTAGGTAACAGTAACAATGAGCAGTTCTTC. V gene TRBV11-2 combines with J gene TRBJ2-1; D ambiguous. The CDR3 runs 14 residues. Germline V gene lookup returns CDR1 SGHAT and CDR2 FQNNGV. Trimming pared 1 base from V and 5 bases from J, leaving 9 bases between.

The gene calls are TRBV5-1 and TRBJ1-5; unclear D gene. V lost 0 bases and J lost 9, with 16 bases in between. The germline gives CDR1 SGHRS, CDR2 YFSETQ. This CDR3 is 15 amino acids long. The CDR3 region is CASSLEPSKARPQHF. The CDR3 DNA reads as TGCGCCAGCAGCTTGGAGCCCTCCAAAGCGCGGCCCCAGCATTTT.

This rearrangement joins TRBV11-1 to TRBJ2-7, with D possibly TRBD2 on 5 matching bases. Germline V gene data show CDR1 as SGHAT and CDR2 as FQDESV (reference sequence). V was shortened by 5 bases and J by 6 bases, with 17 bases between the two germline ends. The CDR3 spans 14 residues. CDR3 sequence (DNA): TGTGCCAGCAGCCACCGTGAGGAGGCGGGCGAGCAGTACTTC. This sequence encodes CASSHREEAGEQYF.

This chain's CDR3 is CASTIGTSGGKLFF. CDR3 in DNA: TGTGCCAGCACTATAGGGACATCGGGGGGAAAACTGTTTTTT. V usage is TRBV25-1 and J usage is TRBJ1-4; tentative D call: TRBD1 (6 bases). The CDR3 consists of 14 residues. V was shortened by 7 bases and J by 10 bases, with 19 bases between the two germline ends. Germline CDR1 is MGHDK and CDR2 is SYGVNS.

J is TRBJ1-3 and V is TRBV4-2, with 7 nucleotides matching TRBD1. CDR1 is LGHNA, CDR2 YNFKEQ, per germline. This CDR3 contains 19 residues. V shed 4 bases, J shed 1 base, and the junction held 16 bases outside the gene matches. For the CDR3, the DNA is TGTGCCAGCAGCCCCCTCTATATAACAGGGGATCCTTCTGGAAACACCATATATTTT. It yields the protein CASSPLYITGDPSGNTIYF.

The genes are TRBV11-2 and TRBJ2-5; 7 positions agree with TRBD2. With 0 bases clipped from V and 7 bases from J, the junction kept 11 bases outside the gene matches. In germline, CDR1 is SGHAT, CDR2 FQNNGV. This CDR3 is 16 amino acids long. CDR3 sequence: CASSLDSPSGSGTQYF. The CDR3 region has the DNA TGTGCCAGCAGCTTAGATAGTCCTAGCGGTTCCGGGACCCAGTACTTC.

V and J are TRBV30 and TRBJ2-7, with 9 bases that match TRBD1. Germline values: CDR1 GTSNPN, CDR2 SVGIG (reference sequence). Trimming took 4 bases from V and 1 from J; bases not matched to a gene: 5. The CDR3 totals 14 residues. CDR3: CAWNPGTGSYEQYF. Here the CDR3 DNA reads TGTGCCTGGAACCCCGGGACAGGGTCCTACGAGCAGTACTTC.

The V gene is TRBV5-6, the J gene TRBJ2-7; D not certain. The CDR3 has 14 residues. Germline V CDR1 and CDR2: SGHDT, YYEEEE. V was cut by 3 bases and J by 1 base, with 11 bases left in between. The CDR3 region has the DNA TGTGCCAGCAGCTCTGGGCAGTCTTCCTACGAGCAGTACTTC. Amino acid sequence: CASSSGQSSYEQYF.